This entry is about one T cell receptor (beta chain). Antigen specificity is unknown. These data are taken from a study of CXCR3-negative and CXCR3-positive naive CD8 T cells. Study-wide background: The study obtained about 135 million TRB reads, about 1.5 +/- 0.3 million per library. Regarding the study as a whole: After cryopreservation, expression of CXCR3 was partially reduced, and most assays were run with fresh PBMCs. CXCR3-positive naive cells had more hydrophobic TRB CDR3s than CXCR3-negative naive cells.

cDNA libraries for TRB were generated by 5' RACE incorporating UMI labels. TCRdb reprocessed the 5' RACE reads; each CDR3 protein has one entry and no DNA is given. The ten most abundant clones cover over 0.45% of a sample with about 50,000 distinct CDR3 sequences. Within the CD8+ T cell compartment, naive cells were CD45RO-CCR7+CD27+CD95-. Looked up from germline, CDR1 is SQVTM and CDR2 is ANQGSEA. There are 12 residues in the CDR3. This rearrangement joins TRBV29-1 to TRBJ2-7. The clonotype was recovered from a human donor in good health. Some clones in this sample may be carry-over from other donors' samples. The sample taken for sequencing was naive CXCR3+ CD8+ T cells from blood. Noted subset: CD45RO-CCR7+CD27+CD95- naive CD8+ T cells expressing CXCR3 (TNR3+). The CDR3 loop is CSGGQGIHEQYF.